This T cell receptor beta chain was captured by sequencing in a study of CD8 T cells in ankylosing spondylitis. Whole-study findings and limits: Seemingly characteristic of ankylosing spondylitis blood was a TCR beta motif consisting of eight highly homologous variants.

TCRdb recomputed calls from the 5' RACE reads with MiXCR, one row per CDR3 protein. The repertoire holds 35,000 to 50,000 distinct CDR3 sequences, with 10% as singletons. The V end lost 6 bases, the J end lost 0 bases, and 12 bases lay between the germline ends. This CDR3 has 14 residues. Germline V lookup: CDR1 SNHLY, CDR2 FYNNEI. This clonotype has at least ten counts. Antigen unknown. The chain combines TRBV2 with TRBJ2-7; TRBD2 might be the D (5 bases). This clonotype was sampled from a male donor with ankylosing spondylitis or in good health (not recorded which). The sample was blood, either unsorted or a sorted T cell fraction (not recorded which). Here the CDR3 DNA reads TGTGCCAGCAGAAAACTAGTTAGCTCCTACGAGCAGTACTTC. Its translation: CASRKLVSSYEQYF.